The clone carrying this T cell receptor beta chain ranks as medium-sized. Its antigen is as yet unknown. This entry belongs to a study of somatic mutations in cytotoxic T cells in rheumatoid arthritis. Study-level information: A roughly 28 ml EDTA sample of patient blood was drawn right after diagnosis, before any treatment.

J was trimmed by 8 bases and V by 5 bases; bases with no gene match: 8. The length of the CDR3 is 14 residues. In germline, CDR1 is SGHAT, CDR2 FQNNGV. Study-wide results and caveats: In the expanded CD8+ clones, the antigen targets remained unknown.

Clones were read by immunoSEQ multiplex PCR, and TCRdb kept only the in-frame ones, dropping some. This table has around 9,700 clones, roughly 85% appearing once. The clonotype comes from an adult with rheumatoid arthritis. Sequences were obtained from CD8+ T cells sorted from blood. This sequence joins TRBV11-2 and TRBJ2-1, with TRBD2 identical over 8 bases. In nucleotides, the CDR3 is TGTGCCAGCAGCATCCCGGGACTAGATCATGAGCAGTTCTTC. Translating gives CASSIPGLDHEQFF.